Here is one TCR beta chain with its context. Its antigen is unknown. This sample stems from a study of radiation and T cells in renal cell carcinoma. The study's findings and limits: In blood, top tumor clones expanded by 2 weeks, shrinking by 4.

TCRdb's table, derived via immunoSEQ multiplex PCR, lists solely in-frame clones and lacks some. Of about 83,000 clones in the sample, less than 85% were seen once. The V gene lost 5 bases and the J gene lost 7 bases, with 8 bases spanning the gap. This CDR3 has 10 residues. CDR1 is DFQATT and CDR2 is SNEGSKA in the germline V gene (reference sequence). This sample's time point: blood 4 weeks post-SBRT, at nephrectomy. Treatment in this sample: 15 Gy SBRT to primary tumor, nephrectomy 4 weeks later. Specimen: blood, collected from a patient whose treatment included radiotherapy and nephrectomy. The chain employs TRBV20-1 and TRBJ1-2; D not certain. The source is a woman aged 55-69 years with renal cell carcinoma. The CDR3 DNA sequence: TGCAGTGCTCTCCGACTTGGCTACACCTTC. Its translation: CSALRLGYTF.